The 30 T cell receptor beta chains below come from one sample, sequenced in a study of Graves' ophthalmopathy and Graves' hyperthyroidism. The authors amplified TCR beta CDR3 regions from RNA transcripts. First-round RT-PCR employed HTBI primers, with a second-round multiplex PCR after it. TCRdb passed the multiplex PCR reads through MiXCR, listing each CDR3 protein once. The data hold more than 1,000,000 distinct CDR3 sequences, with about 36% observed a single time. The sequencing input was peripheral blood or thyroid tissue (not recorded which). The receptors here all came from an adult man with Graves' hyperthyroidism.

The chain recombines TRBV5-6 with TRBJ1-6; D unresolved. This CDR3 comprises 19 residues. The V end was cut by 0 bases, the J end by 4 bases, with 20 bases between. CDR1 SGHDT and CDR2 YYEEEE come from the germline V gene. As DNA, the CDR3 is TGTGCCAGCAGCTTGGCGGCGGGGAACGGATTCAATTATAATTCACCCCTCCACTTT. This translates into CASSLAAGNGFNYNSPLHF.

This chain links TRBV10-3 with TRBJ1-1; D gene unclear. CDR3 size: 12 residues. Trimming shortened V by 5 bases and J by 5 bases, and 9 bases separated the two germline ends. Germline CDR1 and CDR2: ENHRY and SYGVKD. This CDR3 is CAISSVGTEAFF. DNA for the CDR3: TGTGCCATCAGTTCGGTCGGAACTGAAGCTTTCTTT.

This sequence joins TRBV7-2 and TRBJ2-7, with 7 bases identical to TRBD1. The ends lost 1 base at V and 7 bases at J; junction bases unmatched: 7. The CDR3 has 14 residues. In germline, CDR1 is SGHTA, CDR2 FQGNSA. The CDR3 loop reads CASSLVGRGSEQYF. In DNA form, the CDR3 reads TGTGCCAGCAGCTTAGTGGGCAGGGGGAGTGAGCAGTACTTC.

Comment on this clonotype: A junction boundary mismatches the germline segment, possibly from a read error. The chain links TRBV6-5 to TRBJ2-2, with TRBD1 matching 7 bases. This CDR3 is 15 amino acids long. Germline V gives CDR1 MNHEY, CDR2 SVGAGI. The CDR3 DNA reads TGTGCCAGCAGTCCCCAGACAGGGAACACCAGGGAGCTGTTTTTT. Translated: CASSPQTGNTRELFF.

In regard to this clonotype: The junction differs from germline at one of its ends, possibly a read error. The rearrangement joins TRBV15 to TRBJ1-6; 9 bases agree with TRBD1. The germline V gene has CDR1 LNHNV and CDR2 YYDKDF (reference sequence). This CDR3 spans 15 amino acids. CDR3 bases: TGTGCCAGCAGCACGCCGGGACAGGGTAGAGAAACCCTCCACTTT. Amino acid sequence: CASSTPGQGRETLHF.

A word on this clonotype: One end of the junction does not line up with germline, which may come from a read error. Here the CDR3 reads CSARPIAGYTDTQYF. The CDR3 DNA reads TGCAGTGCTAGACCAATAGCGGGATACACAGATACGCAGTATTTC. The chain uses TRBV20-1 and TRBJ2-3, with 8 bases matching TRBD2. Germline V gene sequence: CDR1 DFQATT, CDR2 SNEGSKA (reference sequence). The CDR3 length is 15 residues.

With regard to this clonotype: A clone one base away is much larger, so this may be a read error. This chain connects TRBV20-1 to TRBJ2-7; 12 bases are shared with TRBD2. Germline lookup yields CDR1 DFQATT and CDR2 SNEGSKA (reference sequence). Germline trimming cut 5 bases from V and 2 bases from J; bases unmatched to any gene: 4. This CDR3 is built from 14 residues. The CDR3 region has the DNA TGCAGTGCTCCGACTAGCGGGAGAACCTACGAGCAGTACTTC. This translates into CSAPTSGRTYEQYF.

This clonotype was recorded at least ten times. The chain uses TRBV10-3 and TRBJ2-5; no clear D gene. Trimming took 8 bases from V and 2 from J, leaving 9 bases between them. The CDR3 extends over 12 amino acids. The germline gives CDR1 ENHRY, CDR2 SYGVKD. CDR3 loop: CAISGRQETQYF. The CDR3 nucleotides read TGTGCCATCTCGGGTAGGCAAGAGACCCAGTACTTC.

This clonotype was seen once. This sequence joins TRBV10-2 and TRBJ1-1; D unclear. V was trimmed by 0 bases and J by 6 bases, leaving 11 bases between them. The CDR3 covers 14 residues. Germline CDR1 and CDR2: WSHSY and SAAADI. The CDR3 bases are TGCGCCAGCAGTGAGTCGCGGAGTCGGCCTGAAGCTTTCTTT. Translating it yields CASSESRSRPEAFF.

In regard to this clonotype: Germline and junction disagree at one end, which may indicate a read error. The chain employs TRBV16 and TRBJ1-6; no clear D gene. CDR3 length: 15 amino acids. Germline CDR1 and CDR2: KGHSY and FQNENV. The CDR3 here is CASTQVVPYNSPLHF. CDR3 bases: TGTGCCAGCACCCAAGTCGTCCCCTATAATTCACCCCTCCACTTT.

This chain links TRBV10-3 with TRBJ2-7; 7 nucleotides match TRBD1. The CDR3 is 15 amino acids. From germline, CDR1 is ENHRY and CDR2 SYGVKD. The V segment lost 10 bases and the J segment 6 bases; nucleotides outside the gene matches: 18. The CDR3 DNA is TGTGCCAGCAGACAGACAGGGACAAAGACCGGCGAGCAGTACTTC. Its protein product is CASRQTGTKTGEQYF.

This clonotype occurred a few times. This chain links TRBV2 with TRBJ2-3; 11 bases align to TRBD2. The CDR3 has 16 amino acids. V dropped 3 bases and J dropped 2; count of bases not matched to a gene: 4. Germline loops: CDR1 SNHLY, CDR2 FYNNEI. In nucleotides, the CDR3 is TGTGCCAGCAGTGATACTAGCGGGGGCCTCACAGATACGCAGTATTTT. Protein: CASSDTSGGLTDTQYF.

This clonotype was detected many times. The chain carries TRBV4-3 and TRBJ2-7; 11 bases are shared with TRBD1. Looked up from germline, CDR1 is LGHNA and CDR2 is YSLEER. With V trimmed by 1 base and J by 3 bases, 5 bases remained unmatched. This CDR3 contains 16 residues. CDR3 nucleotides: TGCGCCAGCAGCCAAGCAACCGGGACAGGGGGCTACGAGCAGTACTTC. It is translated as CASSQATGTGGYEQYF.

Ten or more counts support this clonotype. The chain links TRBV7-2 to TRBJ2-2; D perhaps matches TRBD2 (5 bases). V lost 8 bases and J 2 bases, leaving 12 bases between the germline ends. Germline loops: CDR1 SGHTA, CDR2 FQGNSA. CDR3 length: 14 residues. CDR3 sequence reads: CASRAGINTGELFF. CDR3 DNA: TGTGCCAGCCGAGCCGGGATTAACACCGGGGAGCTGTTTTTT.

This clonotype turned up a few times. This chain connects TRBV20-1 to TRBJ2-5; the match to TRBD1 covers 7 bases. The CDR3 loop spans 14 amino acids. The V gene end was trimmed by 7 bases and the J gene end by 2 bases; junction bases not matched to a gene: 10. Germline lookup yields CDR1 DFQATT and CDR2 SNEGSKA (reference sequence). Written as DNA, the CDR3 is TGCAGTGGACAGAAGTTGGGACAGCAAGAGACCCAGTACTTC. It is translated as CSGQKLGQQETQYF.

V and J are TRBV20-1 and TRBJ2-2; D gene ambiguous. This CDR3 has 14 residues. Trimming cost V 5 bases and J 3 bases, with 13 bases left between them. The V gene's germline CDR1 is DFQATT and CDR2 SNEGSKA (reference sequence). This CDR3 is CSALERGDTGELFF. DNA for the CDR3: TGCAGTGCTTTAGAGCGTGGGGACACCGGGGAGCTGTTTTTT.

V usage is TRBV29-1 and J usage is TRBJ1-5, with 8 positions matching TRBD1. The CDR3 has 14 amino acids. CDR1 is SQVTM, CDR2 ANQGSEA, per germline. J was trimmed by 4 bases and V by 6 bases; bases with no gene match: 8. The CDR3 nucleotides are TGCAGCGTCTCCCGTAGACAGGGGAATCAGCCCCAGCATTTT. Its protein is CSVSRRQGNQPQHF.

As for this clonotype: Possible read error: a much larger clone is one base away. The chain couples TRBV5-1 to TRBJ2-5; D gene uncertain. The CDR3 totals 14 residues. The ends were cut back, 5 bases at V and 3 bases at J, with 14 bases in the middle. Per germline, CDR1 SGHRS and CDR2 YFSETQ. The CDR3 DNA reads TGCGCCAGCAGGGTAAGCAGAGATGAAGAGACCCAGTACTTC. Amino acid sequence: CASRVSRDEETQYF.

This clonotype was counted at least ten times. The genes are TRBV7-2 and TRBJ1-2, with D hard to call. Germline lookup yields CDR1 SGHTA and CDR2 FQGNSA. V was trimmed by 2 bases and J by 8 bases, leaving 18 bases between them. The CDR3 loop spans 15 amino acids. This CDR3 is CASSLQSAPSGGYTF. In nucleotides, the CDR3 is TGTGCCAGCAGCTTACAATCGGCTCCGTCGGGGGGCTACACCTTC.

The V gene is TRBV28, the J gene TRBJ1-5; D is unresolved. Trimming pared 5 bases from V and 3 bases from J, leaving 17 bases between. CDR3 size: 16 residues. Germline V gene data show CDR1 as MDHEN and CDR2 as SYDVKM. The CDR3 reads CASSPPRVRDNQPQHF. CDR3 nucleotide sequence: TGTGCCAGCAGTCCCCCTCGGGTCCGGGACAATCAGCCCCAGCATTTT.

With regard to this clonotype: The CDR3 does not end in the conserved phenylalanine or tryptophan, so this is likely a read error. The limits of the CDR3 on the DNA are not certain, so only TCRdb's listed CDR3 is given. The chain combines TRBV29-1 with TRBJ1-4; the DNA was not used to check the table's D call, TRBD1. Germline V gene lookup returns CDR1 SQVTM and CDR2 ANQGSEA. The CDR3 region is 9 residues in length, termini included. CDR3 sequence reads: CSVDVQGFL.

This clonotype came up a few times. This chain links TRBV7-9 with TRBJ1-4; 8 bases match TRBD1. J lost 7 bases, V lost 11 bases, and 6 bases had no gene match. The CDR3 covers 12 residues. Germline V lookup: CDR1 SEHNR, CDR2 FQNEAQ (reference sequence). The CDR3 loop is CAGDRGGEKLFF. The CDR3 bases are TGTGCCGGAGACAGGGGCGGTGAAAAACTGTTTTTT.

The chain employs TRBV25-1 and TRBJ2-2, with D unclear. CDR1 and CDR2 (germline): MGHDK, SYGVNS. V shed 6 bases and J shed 6 bases, with 11 bases lying between them. The CDR3 runs 13 residues. As DNA, the CDR3 is TGTGCCAGCAGGCCCTCTACAGCCGGGGAGCTGTTTTTT. Its translation is CASRPSTAGELFF.

In this sample, this clonotype turned up many times. The genes are TRBV7-9 and TRBJ2-5; D might be TRBD2 (5 bases). Trimming removed 1 base at V and 5 bases at J, with 11 bases between. Germline-derived CDR1 and CDR2 are SEHNR and FQNEAQ (reference sequence). This CDR3 is 14 amino acids long. CDR3 loop: CASSLVGLYETQYF. In nucleotides, the CDR3 is TGTGCCAGCAGCTTAGTAGGACTTTATGAGACCCAGTACTTC.

With regard to this clonotype: This may be a read error: a much more frequent sequence differs by one nucleotide. This chain links TRBV19 with TRBJ1-1, with D tentatively TRBD1 (6 bases). Trimming cost V 5 bases and J 6 bases, with 10 bases left between them. The germline gives CDR1 LNHDA, CDR2 SQIVND (reference sequence). The CDR3 length is 12 residues. Here the CDR3 DNA reads TGTGCCAGTAGTGCGGGGGCCCCTGAAGCTTTCTTT. This sequence encodes CASSAGAPEAFF.

This clonotype has at least ten counts. The CDR3 DNA reads TGTGCCAGTAGTAGGGGACAGAGACTCTACGAGCAGTACTTC. The encoded protein is CASSRGQRLYEQYF. The rearrangement links TRBV19 to TRBJ2-7; the match to TRBD1 covers 7 bases. J was trimmed by 3 bases and V by 4 bases; bases with no gene match: 6. The CDR3 spans 14 residues. The germline V gene encodes CDR1 LNHDA and CDR2 SQIVND (reference sequence).

This clonotype has only a few counts. CDR3 residues: CASSYSGRARNEQFF. The CDR3 DNA sequence: TGTGCCAGCAGCTATAGCGGGAGGGCCCGCAATGAGCAGTTCTTC. The rearrangement links TRBV7-8 to TRBJ2-1, with 11 bases fitting TRBD2. This CDR3 has 15 amino acids. In germline, CDR1 is SGHVS, CDR2 FQNEAQ. The junction had 5 bases not matched to a gene; V was cut back by 4 bases and J by 6 bases.

This chain joins TRBV19 and TRBJ2-6; perhaps TRBD1 as D (5 bases). V was pared by 9 bases and J by 1 base, with 19 bases between. CDR1 is LNHDA and CDR2 is SQIVND in the germline V gene (reference sequence). The CDR3 covers 17 residues. CDR3 protein: CASSPLNRSSGANVLTF. Written as DNA, the CDR3 is TGTGCCAGCTCACCACTGAACAGGTCATCTGGGGCCAACGTCCTGACTTTC.

This clonotype has just a few counts. The rearrangement uses TRBV12-3 or TRBV12-4 and TRBJ1-2; 8 bases line up with TRBD1. The trim removed 1 base at V and 8 bases at J, leaving 15 bases unmatched. The CDR3 runs to 17 residues. The CDR3 DNA follows: TGTGCCAGCAGTTTAGTCGATGGAGGGGACAGGCCTCAGGGCTACACCTTC. It translates to CASSLVDGGDRPQGYTF.

This clonotype has ten or more counts. The chain employs TRBV29-1 and TRBJ2-2; D may be TRBD2 (5 bases). Trimming shortened V by 4 bases and J by 4 bases, and 10 bases separated the two germline ends. The CDR3 length is 13 residues. Germline CDR1 is SQVTM and CDR2 is ANQGSEA. CDR3 sequence: CSVAGKSTGELFF. DNA of the CDR3: TGCAGCGTTGCGGGGAAGAGCACCGGGGAGCTGTTTTTT.